This TCR beta chain was observed in a study of cytomegalovirus exposure and HLA in healthy donors. Points from the study as a whole: Indistinguishable V segments such as TRBV6-2 and TRBV6-3 were excluded.

Of note for this clone: Antigen specificity is unknown.

The V end lost 3 bases, the J end lost 6 bases, and 15 bases lay between the germline ends. The CDR3 is 15 residues long. The PCR was carried out with 60 Vbeta primers and 13 Jbeta primers. The repertoire was sequenced with immunoSEQ multiplex PCR; TCRdb's copy has only in-frame clones and lacks some. In total, the table holds 53,000 or so clones. Sequenced input: PBMCs. The receptor was derived from a male donor in good health and CMV-seropositive. J is TRBJ1-5 and V is TRBV23-1; D gene ambiguous. TRBV23-1 is an ORF, with its function uncertain. In DNA form, the CDR3 reads TGCGCCAGCAGTCAGGTCCCGACATTAGGTCAGCCCCAGCATTTT. Translation gives CASSQVPTLGQPQHF.